This passage covers 22 T cell receptor beta chains from one sample sequenced in a study of blood T cells in healthy people across ages. Then a second PCR, running roughly 7 to 12 cycles, was carried out with a sample-barcoded 5' primer and a J-beta primer mix. TCRdb itself ran the 5' RACE reads through MiXCR, one entry per CDR3 protein. The sample shows some 1,000,000 distinct CDR3 sequences, roughly a quarter of them seen only once. These data were also reused for a study on T cells of mothers and their children.

Sequencing used blood. These receptors were obtained from a girl aged 2 to 9 in good health.

This clonotype occurred many times. V and J are TRBV7-6 and TRBJ2-5; no firm D call. V gave up 4 bases and J gave up 4 bases, with 19 bases separating them. The CDR3 covers 16 residues. Germline assignment: CDR1 SGHVS and CDR2 FNYEAQ. The CDR3 nucleotides are TGTGCCAGCAGCTCAAGGCCAGCTTCCTTCGGAGAGACCCAGTACTTC. Encoded protein: CASSSRPASFGETQYF.

V gene TRBV10-3 combines with J gene TRBJ1-2, with a tentative D call TRBD1 (6 bases). The CDR3 contains 13 residues. In germline, CDR1 is ENHRY, CDR2 SYGVKD. Trimming removed 6 bases from V and 5 bases from J, with 13 bases in between. CDR3 residues: CAIRGGRDYGYTF. The CDR3 DNA follows: TGTGCCATCAGAGGGGGACGGGATTATGGCTACACCTTC.

This clonotype appeared a few times. The chain links TRBV27 to TRBJ1-2; 11 bases align to TRBD1. Germline lookup yields CDR1 MNHEY and CDR2 SMNVEV (reference sequence). The CDR3 contains 14 residues. J lost 6 bases, V lost 4 bases, and 4 bases had no gene match. For the CDR3, the DNA is TGTGCCAGCAGTTGGGGGACAGGGGGGCATGGCTACACCTTC. Translation: CASSWGTGGHGYTF.

The rearrangement uses TRBV5-1 and TRBJ2-5; D is undetermined. The J call may be in error: the DNA end matches TRBJ2-1 better. This CDR3 comprises 15 residues. Germline lookup yields CDR1 SGHRS and CDR2 YFSETQ. In DNA form, the CDR3 reads TGCGCCAGCAGCTCTGAGGACCCCAGCACCAATGAGCAGTTCTTC. Protein: CASSSEDPSTNEQFF.

The chain recombines TRBV15 with TRBJ2-1, with D possibly being TRBD1 or TRBD2 (6 bases each). V gave up 3 bases and J gave up 1 base, with 10 bases separating them. CDR3 length: 15 amino acids. Germline CDR1 LNHNV, CDR2 YYDKDF (reference sequence). The chain's CDR3 is CATSRRGGSYNEQFF. The DNA of the CDR3 is TGTGCCACCAGCAGGCGAGGGGGGTCCTACAATGAGCAGTTCTTC.

The chain employs TRBV20-1 and TRBJ1-4, with D possibly TRBD1 on 6 matching bases. The CDR3 totals 16 residues. V was clipped by 3 bases and J by 4 bases, with 18 bases between them. Germline V gives CDR1 DFQATT, CDR2 SNEGSKA (reference sequence). In DNA form, the CDR3 reads TGCAGTGCTAGGGGGGACACCGGCTTCCTTAATGAAAAACTGTTTTTT. It translates to CSARGDTGFLNEKLFF.

This rearrangement joins TRBV2 to TRBJ2-6; 12 bases align to TRBD2. Germline CDR1 is SNHLY and CDR2 is FYNNEI. J lost 1 base, V lost 6 bases, and 4 bases had no gene match. The length of the CDR3 is 17 residues. CDR3 DNA sequence: TGTGCCAGCAGGGACGGACTAGCGGGATCTGGGGCCAACGTCCTGACTTTC. Protein sequence: CASRDGLAGSGANVLTF.

This clonotype was counted between two and nine times. The chain combines TRBV20-1 with TRBJ2-2, with a tentative D call TRBD2 (5 bases). The CDR3 contains 14 residues. The ends were cut back, 0 bases at V and 5 bases at J, with 10 bases in the middle. CDR1 and CDR2 from the germline V gene are DFQATT and SNEGSKA (reference sequence). The CDR3 DNA reads TGCAGTGCTAGAGATAGGACTGCTACCGGGGAGCTGTTTTTT. This sequence encodes CSARDRTATGELFF.

The chain employs TRBV7-9 and TRBJ1-3; tentative D call: TRBD1 (6 bases). Trimming removed 4 bases at V and 1 base at J, with 17 bases between. This CDR3 is 17 amino acids long. Germline CDR1 is SEHNR and CDR2 is FQNEAQ (reference sequence). The CDR3 DNA sequence: TGTGCCAGCAGCTCCTCCGGGCCACAGGGTTCTGGAAACACCATATATTTT. Protein: CASSSSGPQGSGNTIYF.

This clonotype turned up a few times. The chain recombines TRBV7-9 with TRBJ2-7; D may be TRBD1 or TRBD2 (6 bases each). The CDR3 totals 16 residues. V lost 6 bases and J lost 3, with 21 bases in between. Germline CDR1 and CDR2: SEHNR and FQNEAQ (reference sequence). CDR3 nucleotides: TGTGCCAGCAGTGGGAGGAGGGGGATTGAGTTCTACGAGCAGTACTTC. Protein sequence: CASSGRRGIEFYEQYF.

The chain employs TRBV20-1 and TRBJ1-5; D gene uncertain. V lost 4 bases to trimming and J lost 9 bases, with 7 bases between them. Germline loops: CDR1 DFQATT, CDR2 SNEGSKA (reference sequence). CDR3 length: 10 residues. The CDR3 nucleotides read TGCAGTGCTACAAAACCGCCCCAGCATTTT. This codes for CSATKPPQHF.

This chain uses TRBV12-3 or TRBV12-4 with TRBJ1-1; perhaps TRBD1 as D (5 bases). The ends were cut back, 7 bases at V and 5 bases at J, with 20 bases in the middle. CDR3 size: 15 residues. This CDR3 reads CASILVGGQDTEAFF. The CDR3 nucleotides are TGTGCCAGCATCTTGGTGGGGGGTCAGGATACTGAAGCTTTCTTT.

In this sample, this clonotype turned up a few times. The chain recombines TRBV9 with TRBJ2-5, with D tentatively TRBD2 (5 bases). Germline values: CDR1 SGDLS, CDR2 YYNGEE. This CDR3 spans 15 amino acids. Trimming removed 0 bases at V and 5 bases at J, with 14 bases between. CDR3 amino acids: CASSVEGQPGETQYF. DNA for the CDR3: TGTGCCAGCAGCGTAGAGGGCCAGCCGGGGGAGACCCAGTACTTC.

A few counts support this clonotype. The chain employs TRBV19 and TRBJ2-2; 9 bases are a match to TRBD2. There are 12 residues in the CDR3. The junction had 4 bases not matched to a gene; V was cut back by 11 bases and J by 6 bases. The germline V gene has CDR1 LNHDA and CDR2 SQIVND (reference sequence). The CDR3 DNA reads as TGTGCCGGCGGGGGGGCCGCCGGGGAGCTGTTTTTT. It translates to CAGGGAAGELFF. Combining the CDR3 with reference TRBV19 and TRBJ2-2 gives the whole variable domain DGGITQSPKYLFRKEGQNVTLSCEQNLNHDAMYWYRQDPGQGLRLIYYSQIVNDFQKGDIAEGYSVSREKKESFPLTVTSAQKNPTAFYLCAGGGAAGELFFGEGSRLTVL.

In this sample, this clonotype turned up a few times. The V gene is TRBV28, the J gene TRBJ1-4; the D is unclear. The germline V gene has CDR1 MDHEN and CDR2 SYDVKM. Trimming took 1 base from V and 5 from J, leaving 11 bases between them. The CDR3 loop spans 15 amino acids. CDR3 DNA: TGTGCCAGCAGTTTATCGCGGAATTCCAATGAAAAACTGTTTTTT. Translated: CASSLSRNSNEKLFF.

This clonotype was detected a few times. The V gene is TRBV21-1, the J gene TRBJ2-5; the table names TRBD1, a call not compared with the DNA. The DNA matches TRBJ2-7 better at its end, which makes the J call doubtful. TRBV21-1 is given as a pseudogene. CDR3 size: 18 residues. CDR3 bases: TGTGCCAGCAGCCAACAATCCGGGGACAGGGACAACTCCTACGAGCAGTACTTC. Translating gives CASSQQSGDRDNSYEQYF.

This clonotype has a handful of counts. The chain has TRBV12-3 or TRBV12-4 and TRBJ2-7; D gene unclear. CDR3 length: 14 residues. The V end was cut by 2 bases, the J end by 1 base, with 9 bases between. The CDR3 DNA follows: TGTGCCAGCAGTTTAATTTACAGTTCCTACGAGCAGTACTTC. Its translation is CASSLIYSSYEQYF.

CDR3 nucleotides: TGTGCCAGCAGCTTAGACGCTAGCTTAGAGACCCAGTACTTC. Amino acid sequence: CASSLDASLETQYF. V usage is TRBV11-2 and J usage is TRBJ2-5; possibly TRBD2 for D (5 bases). V lost 0 bases and J lost 4, with 9 bases in between. Per the germline V gene, CDR1 is SGHAT and CDR2 is FQNNGV. The CDR3 has 14 amino acids.

This clonotype was recorded a few times. The chain uses TRBV19 and TRBJ2-1; no reliable D call. The CDR3 contains 16 residues. Per germline, CDR1 LNHDA and CDR2 SQIVND (reference sequence). V lost 6 bases and J lost 1, with 16 bases in between. The DNA of the CDR3 is TGTGCCAGTAGCAACTCCGGGCAAAATTCCTACAATGAGCAGTTCTTC. Translating gives CASSNSGQNSYNEQFF. Combining the CDR3 with reference TRBV19 and TRBJ2-1 gives the whole variable domain DGGITQSPKYLFRKEGQNVTLSCEQNLNHDAMYWYRQDPGQGLRLIYYSQIVNDFQKGDIAEGYSVSREKKESFPLTVTSAQKNPTAFYLCASSNSGQNSYNEQFFGPGTRLTVL.

The chain is built from TRBV6-6 and TRBJ2-7; D remains unclear. The V gene lost 6 bases and the J gene lost 1 base, with 19 bases spanning the gap. This CDR3 is 16 amino acids long. The germline gives CDR1 MNHNY, CDR2 SVGAGI (reference sequence). The CDR3 sequence: CASSQAADGYSYEQYF. The CDR3 coding sequence is TGTGCCAGCAGCCAAGCCGCGGACGGGTATTCCTACGAGCAGTACTTC.

The V call is TRBV2, the J call TRBJ2-2; TRBD1 agrees at 8 bases. The germline CDR1 and CDR2 sequences are SNHLY and FYNNEI. V shed 8 bases and J 6 bases; nucleotides not matched to a gene: 8. CDR3 length equals 14 residues. The CDR3 sequence is CASGRAGGAGELFF. The CDR3, as DNA: TGTGCCAGCGGGCGGGCAGGGGGCGCCGGGGAGCTGTTTTTT.

Written as DNA, the CDR3 is TGTGCCAGCAGTTTATCAGGGATGGGCAAAAACATTCAGTACTTC. As protein: CASSLSGMGKNIQYF. This chain joins TRBV28 and TRBJ2-4; D may be TRBD1 (5 bases). V gave up 1 base and J gave up 3 bases, with 10 bases separating them. The CDR3 has 15 amino acids. CDR1 is MDHEN and CDR2 is SYDVKM in the germline V gene.